This TCR beta chain stems from a study of cytomegalovirus exposure and HLA in healthy donors. Points from the study as a whole: What TCR beta sequences reportedly achieved was accurate prediction of HLA-A and HLA-B alleles in most subjects. Follow-up analysis later connected one missense variant in DCLRE1C with trimming of TCR beta V- and J-genes. TCR beta chains numbering some 160 were designated cytomegalovirus-associated.

Worth noting for this clone: What it binds is not known.

It was with 60 Vbeta and 13 Jbeta primers that the PCR ran. Only in-frame clones appear in the TCRdb table, and some are missing; sequencing was by immunoSEQ multiplex PCR. The repertoire table contains 60,000 to 85,000 clones. The origin of this receptor is a man aged 50-59 years in good health and CMV-seropositive. Sequenced material: PBMCs.

The CDR3 spells CASSQDPPGRAGETQYF. Written as DNA, the CDR3 is TGTGCCAGCAGCCAAGATCCCCCCGGGAGGGCTGGGGAGACCCAGTACTTC. This rearrangement joins TRBV4-2 to TRBJ2-5; TRBD2 agrees at 8 bases. The CDR3 has 17 residues. J was trimmed by 5 bases and V by 0 bases; bases with no gene match: 11. CDR1 and CDR2 from the germline V gene are LGHNA and YNFKEQ.